This TCR beta chain was profiled in a study of OX40 agonist ivuxolimab in advanced cancers. Repertoires were generated with immunoSEQ multiplex PCR, while TCRdb's copy carries only in-frame clones and drops some. The sample consists of about 120,000 clones, around 95% of them appearing once. Germline assignment: CDR1 MDHEN and CDR2 SYDVKM. V shed 4 bases and J shed 1 base, with 17 bases lying between them. The CDR3 loop spans 16 amino acids. The TCR was taken from an adult with an advanced solid tumor such as melanoma, head and neck, liver or kidney cancer. The sequences come from CD4+ or CD8+ T cells sorted from blood, collected in a trial of the OX40 agonist ivuxolimab. The V gene is TRBV28, the J gene TRBJ2-7; no clear D. CDR3 amino acids: CASSSPGSDPSYEQYF. The CDR3 DNA sequence: TGTGCCAGCAGTTCCCCCGGCTCAGACCCATCCTACGAGCAGTACTTC.